The source of this T cell receptor beta chain is a study of blood T cell repertoires in COVID-19. Study context: Sources were T cells, B-cell-depleted T cells, or PBMCs; the material itself was cDNA or gDNA.

V lost 3 bases and J 4 bases, leaving 18 bases between the germline ends. The CDR3 spans 17 residues. Per germline, CDR1 WNHNN and CDR2 SYGVQD (reference sequence). The protocol was immunoSEQ multiplex PCR, while the TCRdb copy is restricted to in-frame clones and leaves out a portion. The sample lists more than 300,000 clones, approximately 90% occurring once. Participants, about 18 to 90 years old, spanned under 25 US areas. Participants' own reports of clinical history determined their cohort assignment. The rearrangement links TRBV10-1 to TRBJ2-2, with a weak D call TRBD1 (5 bases). This TCR was sampled from a woman aged 30 to 39 who had been exposed to COVID-19. Sequenced: PBMCs or T cells enriched from blood (not recorded which). CDR3 sequence reads: CASSELTVTASTGELFF. The CDR3 DNA reads TGCGCCAGCAGTGAACTTACGGTGACAGCGAGCACCGGGGAGCTGTTTTTT.